A selection of T cell receptor beta chains follows, all from one sample in a study of vaccination and CD4 T cells after COVID-19. TCRdb re-called the PCR reads through MiXCR, storing one row per CDR3 protein. The repertoire includes 3,500 to 4,000 distinct CDR3 sequences, around a fifth of them detected once, and about an eighth sits in the top ten. These receptors' targets are unknown. The material sequenced was CD4+ T cells from blood, cultured in vitro. The source is a human donor who had recovered from COVID-19. Each CDR3 is given with its conserved first and last residue. D genes are given only for firm matches. Size is omitted from some rows. Given values are once, few, many or a class for expanded clones.

TRBV12-3/TRBV12-4,-,TRBJ1-2,-,TGTGCCAGCAGTTTAAGCGGGGACTATGGCTACACCTTC,CASSLSGDYGYTF
TRBV9,-,TRBJ2-3,-,TGTGCCAGCAGCGTAGACACAGACAGAGGAGATACGCAGTATTTT,CASSVDTDRGDTQYF
TRBV5-4,-,TRBJ2-5,-,TGTGCCAGCAGCCCCACGGGGGAAGAGACCCAGTACTTC,CASSPTGEETQYF
TRBV4-2,-,TRBJ2-2,-,TGTGCCAGCAGCCCTAACACAGGATTAAACACCGGGGAGCTGTTTTTT,CASSPNTGLNTGELFF
TRBV30,-,TRBJ2-3,-,TGTGCCTGGAGGGACGTCTCGCCAGATACGCAGTATTTT,CAWRDVSPDTQYF
TRBV12-3/TRBV12-4,-,TRBJ1-1,medium-sized,TGTGCCAGCAGCCTACTAAGGGCGGCTGAAGCTTTCTTT,CASSLLRAAEAFF
TRBV21-1,-,TRBJ1-5,few,TGTGCCAGCAGCAAAGCCGGGGGGGTCCGTCAGCCCCAGCATTTT,CASSKAGGVRQPQHF
TRBV20-1,TRBD2,TRBJ2-1,-,TGCAGTGCTACAAAGACTAGCGGGAATGAGCAGTTCTTC,CSATKTSGNEQFF
TRBV7-9,-,TRBJ1-5,few,TGTGCCAGCAGCTTAGGCCCAAATCAGCCCCAGCATTTT,CASSLGPNQPQHF
TRBV10-1,TRBD2,TRBJ2-1,large,TGCGCCAGCAGTGCTGGACTAGCGGGGGGCGACAATGAGCAGTTCTTC,CASSAGLAGGDNEQFF
TRBV10-2,TRBD1,TRBJ1-5,few,TGCGCCAGCAGTCAGGGGGGAAATCAGCCCCAGCATTTT,CASSQGGNQPQHF
TRBV25-1,-,TRBJ2-1,large,TGTGCCAGCAGCCCCGGCCCCAATGAGCAGTTCTTC,CASSPGPNEQFF
TRBV29-1,-,TRBJ2-3,few,TGCAGCGTTGAAGTTGGGGGGACAGATACGCAGTATTTT,CSVEVGGTDTQYF
TRBV20-1,-,TRBJ2-5,-,TGCAGTGCGCCAAAAGGAGGGCCGCAAGAGACCCAGTACTTC,CSAPKGGPQETQYF
TRBV10-2,-,TRBJ2-1,-,TGCGCCAGCAGTGAGTCGAGGACTTACTCCTACAATGAGCAGTTCTTC,CASSESRTYSYNEQFF
TRBV15,TRBD1,TRBJ1-4,few,TGTGCCACCAGCAGAGGACAGGGTAATGAAAAACTGTTTTTT,CATSRGQGNEKLFF
TRBV5-1,-,TRBJ1-2,-,TGCGCCAGCAGCTTGGCCACAGGGACCCATGGCTACACCTTC,CASSLATGTHGYTF
TRBV12-3/TRBV12-4,TRBD2,TRBJ2-7,-,TGTGCCAGCAGTCCCCCGGGACTAGCCTACGAGCAGTACTTC,CASSPPGLAYEQYF